The clone carrying this TCR beta chain was picked up many times. The antigen remains unidentified. CDR1 is MDHEN and CDR2 is SYDVKM in the germline V gene. The V gene lost 1 base and the J gene lost 5 bases, with 11 bases spanning the gap. The CDR3 has 15 amino acids. TCRdb itself ran the 5' RACE reads through MiXCR, one entry per CDR3 protein. The table lists around 53,000 distinct CDR3 sequences, about 7% of them singletons, with over 7% in the top ten. The entry originates in a study of CD8 T cells in ankylosing spondylitis. Study conclusions and caveats: Certain motif variants had earlier appeared in reactive arthritis synovial fluid and blood.

J is TRBJ2-2 and V is TRBV28; D tentatively reads TRBD1 or TRBD2 (5 bases each). Input material: blood, either unsorted or a sorted T cell fraction (not recorded which). This TCR derives from a female donor with ankylosing spondylitis or in good health (not recorded which). The CDR3 is CASSLLGEDTGELFF. The CDR3 DNA reads as TGTGCCAGCAGTTTATTGGGGGAAGATACCGGGGAGCTGTTTTTT.